The 20 T cell receptor beta chains in this list originate from one sample, sequenced in a study of T cells in Graves' hyperthyroidism and ophthalmopathy. Regions amplified from RNA transcripts were the TCR beta CDR3 regions. First-round RT-PCR targeting the TCR CDR3 was performed with the HTBI primer set. TCRdb itself ran the multiplex PCR reads through MiXCR, one entry per CDR3 protein. The sample records some 530,000 distinct CDR3 sequences, 20% to 25% being singletons. Sequenced sample: blood. These receptors came from an older woman with Graves' ophthalmopathy.

This clonotype was detected a few times. The CDR3 nucleotides are TGCAGTGCCGAAGGACAGGGGGATCTTGGAAACACCATATATTTT. Protein sequence: CSAEGQGDLGNTIYF. The rearrangement links TRBV20-1 to TRBJ1-3; 10 nucleotides agree with TRBD1. Trimming cost V 6 bases and J 3 bases; bases outside gene matches: 8. Germline assignment: CDR1 DFQATT and CDR2 SNEGSKA (reference sequence). CDR3 size: 15 residues.

This clonotype was counted many times. The chain employs TRBV7-2 and TRBJ1-2; perhaps TRBD1 as D (5 bases). The V end was cut by 0 bases, the J end by 8 bases, with 13 bases between. Per the germline V gene, CDR1 is SGHTA and CDR2 is FQGNSA. This CDR3 region has 14 residues. CDR3 nucleotides: TGTGCCAGCAGCTTAGCGGGATGGCAGGGCGGCTACACCTTC. Protein: CASSLAGWQGGYTF.

The rearrangement joins TRBV6-1 to TRBJ2-3; 10 bases line up with TRBD2. Losses at the gene ends were 7 bases for V and 0 bases for J; bases not matched to a gene: 10. This CDR3 is built from 17 residues. CDR1 and CDR2 from the germline V gene are MNHNS and SASEGT. In DNA, the CDR3 is TGTGCCAGCACTCCCGGAGCGGGAGGGCCCAGCACAGATACGCAGTATTTT. The encoded protein is CASTPGAGGPSTDTQYF.

The gene calls are TRBV2 and TRBJ1-5, with D tentatively TRBD1 (5 bases). Trimming removed 6 bases at V and 3 bases at J, with 12 bases between. This CDR3 contains 14 residues. CDR1 SNHLY and CDR2 FYNNEI come from the germline V gene. Here the CDR3 reads CASRRGGANQPQHF. CDR3 bases: TGTGCCAGCAGAAGAGGTGGGGCCAATCAGCCCCAGCATTTT.

This clonotype was picked up a small number of times. This chain uses TRBV7-2 with TRBJ2-5, with D perhaps matching TRBD1 or TRBD2 (6 bases each). Per germline, CDR1 SGHTA and CDR2 FQGNSA. The V end was cut by 3 bases, the J end by 2 bases, with 28 bases between. The CDR3 totals 20 residues. The CDR3 sequence is CASSFIQQGGGFLPQETQYF. CDR3 DNA: TGTGCCAGCAGCTTCATCCAACAGGGAGGCGGGTTCCTTCCACAAGAGACCCAGTACTTC.

This chain links TRBV20-1 with TRBJ2-3, with D hard to call. This CDR3 comprises 12 residues. Germline-derived CDR1 and CDR2 are DFQATT and SNEGSKA (reference sequence). V was trimmed by 4 bases and J by 3 bases, leaving 8 bases between them. The CDR3 DNA sequence: TGCAGTGCTATTGTACAAACAGATACGCAGTATTTT. Its translation: CSAIVQTDTQYF.

This clonotype has just a few counts. V is TRBV28 and J is TRBJ2-7, with TRBD1 as a possible D gene (5 bases). In germline, CDR1 is MDHEN, CDR2 SYDVKM. There are 14 residues in the CDR3. The ends were cut back, 4 bases at V and 2 bases at J, with 12 bases in the middle. The CDR3 loop reads CASSSRVGAYEQYF. As DNA, the CDR3 is TGTGCCAGCAGTTCCAGGGTAGGGGCCTACGAGCAGTACTTC.

This chain uses TRBV7-2 with TRBJ2-6, with TRBD1 as a possible D gene (5 bases). The V end lost 0 bases, the J end lost 0 bases, and 15 bases lay between the germline ends. The CDR3 loop spans 19 amino acids. Per the germline V gene, CDR1 is SGHTA and CDR2 is FQGNSA. The CDR3, as DNA: TGTGCCAGCAGCTTAGCATCAGGGTTTCCTCTCTCTGGGGCCAACGTCCTGACTTTC. Protein product: CASSLASGFPLSGANVLTF.

This clonotype was seen a few times. The rearrangement uses TRBV30 and TRBJ2-1; TRBD2 matches at 14 bases. The V segment lost 2 bases and the J segment 10 bases; nucleotides outside the gene matches: 10. The CDR3 extends over 16 amino acids. Germline CDR1 GTSNPN, CDR2 SVGIG (reference sequence). The CDR3 reads CAWSSTGLAGAKEQFF. The DNA of the CDR3 is TGTGCCTGGAGTTCAACGGGACTAGCGGGAGCTAAGGAGCAGTTCTTC.

This clonotype was seen more than once but under ten times. J is TRBJ1-4 and V is TRBV28; D is possibly TRBD1 (6 bases). CDR3 size: 15 residues. V lost 10 bases, J lost 8 bases, and 23 bases lay in between. Germline CDR1 and CDR2: MDHEN and SYDVKM. This CDR3 reads CATLGGTLRSEKLFF. CDR3 nucleotides: TGTGCCACCCTAGGGGGGACCCTTCGTAGCGAAAAACTGTTTTTT.

The genes are TRBV30 and TRBJ2-3, with 10 nucleotides matching TRBD2. J gave up 1 base and V 0 bases, and 7 bases lay outside the gene matches. Germline-derived CDR1 and CDR2 are GTSNPN and SVGIG (reference sequence). This CDR3 spans 17 amino acids. The CDR3 coding sequence is TGTGCCTGGAGTGTAAATCCCGGACTAGCGGGCACAGATACGCAGTATTTT. Translating gives CAWSVNPGLAGTDTQYF.

This clonotype was found a few times. One junction end disagrees with the germline gene, perhaps due to a read error. The CDR3 region is CVSRGGYYNEQFF. Here the CDR3 DNA reads TGTGTCAGCAGGGGGGGCTACTACAATGAGCAGTTCTTC. This chain uses TRBV2 with TRBJ2-1; D possibly uses TRBD1 or TRBD2 (7 bases each). The CDR3 is made up of 13 amino acids. Germline V CDR1 and CDR2: SNHLY, FYNNEI. Full variable domain (missing parts from reference TRBV2 and TRBJ2-1): EPEVTQTPSHQVTQMGQEVILRCVPISNHLYFYWYRQILGQKVEFLVSFYNNEISEKSEIFDDQFSVERPDGSNFTLKIRSTKLEDSAMYFCVSRGGYYNEQFFGPGTRLTVL.

This clonotype was recorded at least ten times. The rearrangement links TRBV24-1 to TRBJ1-1; 7 nucleotides align to TRBD1. This CDR3 is 16 amino acids long. Germline lookup yields CDR1 KGHDR and CDR2 SFDVKD. Germline trimming cut 3 bases from V and 4 bases from J; bases unmatched to any gene: 10. The DNA for the CDR3 is TGTGCCACCAGTGATCGAACAGGGGAGGGGTTCACTGAAGCTTTCTTT. It codes for CATSDRTGEGFTEAFF.

The rearrangement links TRBV30 to TRBJ2-7; TRBD1 aligns across 9 bases. The CDR3 contains 14 residues. The trim removed 4 bases at V and 5 bases at J, leaving 9 bases unmatched. Germline assignment: CDR1 GTSNPN and CDR2 SVGIG (reference sequence). CDR3 nucleotides: TGTGCCTGGACAAAACCGGGACAGGGCCACGAGCAGTACTTC. Translated: CAWTKPGQGHEQYF.

This clonotype turned up a few times. V gene TRBV7-9 combines with J gene TRBJ1-1; 8 nucleotides align to TRBD1. Germline CDR1 is SEHNR and CDR2 is FQNEAQ (reference sequence). The CDR3 runs to 15 residues. V was pared by 3 bases and J by 4 bases, with 7 bases of the junction left unmatched. CDR3 nucleotide sequence: TGTGCCAGCAGCTTCCCACAGGGGGGTGGCACTGAAGCTTTCTTT. Protein sequence: CASSFPQGGGTEAFF.

This clonotype showed up many times. V and J are TRBV29-1 and TRBJ2-2; a possible D gene is TRBD1 (6 bases). The CDR3 is 15 residues long. Germline CDR1 reads SQVTM; CDR2 reads ANQGSEA. Trimming stripped 5 bases from V and 0 bases from J, with 13 bases between. The CDR3 sequence is CSVRQGSANTGELFF. The CDR3 DNA sequence: TGCAGCGTTCGGCAGGGGAGTGCGAACACCGGGGAGCTGTTTTTT.

V gene TRBV3-1 combines with J gene TRBJ1-1; no definite D call. The V gene lost 4 bases and the J gene lost 10 bases, with 16 bases spanning the gap. CDR3 length equals 13 residues. Germline V gene data show CDR1 as LGHDT and CDR2 as YNNKEL (reference sequence). The CDR3 reads CASSLSPISGAFF. CDR3 nucleotide sequence: TGTGCCAGCAGCCTAAGTCCGATTAGTGGAGCTTTCTTT.

The chain links TRBV19 to TRBJ1-4; 9 nucleotides agree with TRBD1. This CDR3 has 14 residues. The V and J ends lost 3 bases and 7 bases, in that order; junction bases with no gene match: 3. CDR1 is LNHDA and CDR2 is SQIVND in the germline V gene (reference sequence). The CDR3: CASSMGTGSEKLFF. In nucleotides, the CDR3 is TGTGCCAGTAGTATGGGGACAGGGAGTGAAAAACTGTTTTTT. Based on the CDR3 plus reference TRBV19 and TRBJ1-4, the full variable domain is DGGITQSPKYLFRKEGQNVTLSCEQNLNHDAMYWYRQDPGQGLRLIYYSQIVNDFQKGDIAEGYSVSREKKESFPLTVTSAQKNPTAFYLCASSMGTGSEKLFFGSGTQLSVL.

The rearrangement joins TRBV28 to TRBJ1-5, with TRBD1 matching 9 bases. V lost 10 bases, J lost 5 bases, and 12 bases stayed unmatched. CDR3 length equals 15 residues. Germline assignment: CDR1 MDHEN and CDR2 SYDVKM. The CDR3 DNA follows: TGTGCCACCCGGACAGGGGAAGGTCGTCATCAGCCCCAGCATTTT. Residues: CATRTGEGRHQPQHF.

The chain is built from TRBV7-3 and TRBJ2-3, with a tentative D call TRBD1 (6 bases). The CDR3 is made up of 16 amino acids. V lost 4 bases and J lost 2, with 16 bases in between. Germline lookup yields CDR1 SGHTA and CDR2 FQGTGA. CDR3 sequence: CASSSLPGAVTDTQYF. The CDR3 nucleotides are TGTGCCAGCAGCTCCCTCCCAGGGGCAGTCACAGATACGCAGTATTTT.